This is a list of T cell receptor beta chains from one sample in a study of shared clonotypes between healthy human individuals. TCRdb's copy holds only in-frame clones and misses some; the assay was immunoSEQ multiplex PCR. The profile shows over a million clones, around 78% of them singletons. What was sequenced was memory CD4+ T cells from PBMCs. The receptors were gathered from a man between 18 and 29 years old in good health. Some clones in this sample may be carry-over from other donors' samples. The CDR3 runs from the conserved cysteine through the conserved F or W. The D gene is left open where the match is weak. Size is omitted from some rows. Given values are once, few, many or a class for expanded clones.

DNA: TGTGCCAGCGGCGGTGGTGAGCAGTTCTTC; CDR3: CASGGGEQFF; V: TRBV2; D: NA; J: TRBJ2-1; size: many
DNA: TGTGCCAGCAGCTTATCCTCGGGTGGCAGGTGGTCCTACGAGCAGTACTTC; CDR3: CASSLSSGGRWSYEQYF; V: TRBV7-8; D: NA; J: TRBJ2-7; size: NA
DNA: TGTGCCAGCAGCCACGGGATAGTCTATGAGCAGTTCTTC; CDR3: CASSHGIVYEQFF; V: TRBV4-2; D: NA; J: TRBJ2-1; size: NA
DNA: TGTGCCAGCAGTCCGGGAGGACAGGGAGCAGATACGCAGTATTTT; CDR3: CASSPGGQGADTQYF; V: TRBV25-1; D: NA; J: TRBJ2-3; size: few
DNA: TGTGCCAGCAGCTTATTAGGGCTTTCCTACGAGCAGTACTTC; CDR3: CASSLLGLSYEQYF; V: TRBV11-2; D: NA; J: TRBJ2-7; size: NA
DNA: TGTGCCAGCACCCAGCGGGGGAAGGGCCCCCCCCAAGAGACCCAGTACTTC; CDR3: CASTQRGKGPPQETQYF; V: TRBV7-8; D: TRBD2; J: TRBJ2-5; size: NA
DNA: TGTGCCAGCAGTTTTACCCTTGCGGGCAATCAGCCCCAGCATTTT; CDR3: CASSFTLAGNQPQHF; V: TRBV27; D: NA; J: TRBJ1-5; size: NA
DNA: TGTGCCAGCTCACCATTGCCGGTCCAAGAGACCCAGTACTTC; CDR3: CASSPLPVQETQYF; V: TRBV18; D: NA; J: TRBJ2-5; size: NA
DNA: TGTGCCAGCAGTTCAGGGGGAACTAATGAAAAACTGTTTTTT; CDR3: CASSSGGTNEKLFF; V: TRBV28; D: TRBD1; J: TRBJ1-4; size: NA
DNA: TGCAGCGTATGGAGAGAGAGTGGCACAGATACGCAGTATTTT; CDR3: CSVWRESGTDTQYF; V: TRBV29-1; D: NA; J: TRBJ2-3; size: NA
DNA: TGCGCCAGCAGCTTGCTGGGAGGACCCCCGGAAGATACGCAGTATTTT; CDR3: CASSLLGGPPEDTQYF; V: TRBV5-1; D: NA; J: TRBJ2-3; size: NA
DNA: TGTGCCAGCAGTTTGTCCAAGCGGGAGTGGTACTTC; CDR3: CASSLSKREWYF; V: TRBV28; D: TRBD2; J: TRBJ2-7; size: many
DNA: TGTGCCAGCAGCCGTTTGGGGACAGGGAGTGAAAAACTGTTTTTT; CDR3: CASSRLGTGSEKLFF; V: TRBV5-4; D: TRBD1; J: TRBJ1-4; size: NA
DNA: TGTGCCAGCAGCGAGGAAGGGGCTGGGTTGGATGGCTACACCTTC; CDR3: CASSEEGAGLDGYTF; V: TRBV7-9; D: NA; J: TRBJ1-2; size: NA
DNA: TGTGCCAGTAATTTCTACAATGAGCAGTTCTTC; CDR3: CASNFYNEQFF; V: TRBV19; D: NA; J: TRBJ2-1; size: NA
DNA: TGTGCTAGTGGTATCGGACTGGCGGAGACCCAGTACTTC; CDR3: CASGIGLAETQYF; V: TRBV12-5; D: NA; J: TRBJ2-5; size: NA
DNA: TGTGCCAGCAGCTTGGGCTTAGGGCGTAACGAGCAGTACTTC; CDR3: CASSLGLGRNEQYF; V: TRBV7-7; D: NA; J: TRBJ2-7; size: NA
DNA: TGTGCCAGCAGTTACGTAGGGGCTGGGGCCAACGTCCTGACTTTC; CDR3: CASSYVGAGANVLTF; V: TRBV6-5; D: NA; J: TRBJ2-6; size: NA
DNA: TGCAGCGCCCAAAGGGGTCGGGACAGCACCTACGAGCAGTACTTC; CDR3: CSAQRGRDSTYEQYF; V: TRBV29-1; D: TRBD1; J: TRBJ2-7; size: NA
DNA: TGTGCCAGCACCCTTACTAGCAACTCCTACAATGAGCAGTTCTTC; CDR3: CASTLTSNSYNEQFF; V: TRBV6-1; D: NA; J: TRBJ2-1; size: NA
DNA: TGTGCCAGCAGCTGGGGGGGGACTAATGAAAAACTGTTTTTT; CDR3: CASSWGGTNEKLFF; V: TRBV7-6; D: NA; J: TRBJ1-4; size: NA